Shown below are 21 T cell receptor beta chains from a single sample sequenced in a study of radiation and T cells in renal cell carcinoma. The time point: blood 2 weeks post-SBRT. Treatment here: 15 Gy SBRT to primary tumor, nephrectomy 4 weeks later. Method: immunoSEQ multiplex PCR; TCRdb's copy keeps in-frame clones and lacks some. The sample consists of tens of thousands of clones, 80% to 90% of them appearing once. This sample comprised blood, obtained from a patient whose treatment included radiotherapy and nephrectomy. The receptors were gathered from a woman aged 50 to 65 with renal cell carcinoma.

The V and J genes are TRBV10-3 and TRBJ2-2; 9 bases line up with TRBD1. The CDR3 contains 16 residues. J lost 7 bases, V lost 8 bases, and 14 bases had no gene match. Germline V gene lookup returns CDR1 ENHRY and CDR2 SYGVKD. CDR3 nucleotides: TGTGCCATCGGGGAATCCGGGACAGGGCGCGACGGGGAGCTGTTTTTT. It yields the protein CAIGESGTGRDGELFF.

This clone appeared once. The chain links TRBV11-2 to TRBJ1-1, with D unresolved. This CDR3 has 15 amino acids. CDR1 and CDR2 (germline): SGHAT, FQNNGV. The V gene lost 0 bases and the J gene lost 4 bases, with 12 bases spanning the gap. CDR3 nucleotides: TGTGCCAGCAGCTTAGATATATGGGGAGGCACTGAAGCTTTCTTT. It specifies CASSLDIWGGTEAFF.

This clone was recorded once. The chain is built from TRBV28 and TRBJ2-1; no definite D call. V was shortened by 5 bases and J by 5 bases, with 10 bases between the two germline ends. Germline loops: CDR1 MDHEN, CDR2 SYDVKM. The CDR3 extends over 13 amino acids. CDR3 nucleotides: TGTGCCAGCAGTCCGGACGAGAACAATGAGCAGTTCTTC. Protein product: CASSPDENNEQFF.

The chain recombines TRBV4-2 with TRBJ2-2; 10 bases fit TRBD2. Germline CDR1 reads LGHNA; CDR2 reads YNFKEQ. With V trimmed by 0 bases and J by 1 base, 14 bases remained unmatched. This CDR3 has 21 amino acids. The CDR3 DNA reads as TGTGCCAGCAGCCAAGACGTAGCCGTACTAGCGGGGCGACTGAACACCGGGGAGCTGTTTTTT. This gives the protein CASSQDVAVLAGRLNTGELFF.

The chain joins TRBV27 to TRBJ2-7, with TRBD1 matching 7 bases. Germline trimming cut 5 bases from V and 5 bases from J; bases unmatched to any gene: 15. The germline V gene has CDR1 MNHEY and CDR2 SMNVEV (reference sequence). This CDR3 spans 16 amino acids. The CDR3 DNA reads as TGTGCCAGCAGTCCTCTTCGACAGGGCTCCCCCGACGAGCAGTACTTC. The encoded protein is CASSPLRQGSPDEQYF.

V is TRBV4-1 and J is TRBJ1-5; D is unclear. Germline CDR1 MGHRA, CDR2 YSYEKL. The germline V and J ends were trimmed by 1 base and 7 bases, with 8 bases remaining between them. This CDR3 region has 13 residues. The CDR3 here is CASSQVEGQPQHF. In nucleotides, the CDR3 is TGCGCCAGCAGCCAAGTCGAAGGGCAGCCCCAGCATTTT.

The CDR3 DNA reads as TGTGCCAGCAGCCAAGAGGGAGGGAGAGGAGAGACCCAGTACTTC. Encoded protein: CASSQEGGRGETQYF. This chain joins TRBV4-2 and TRBJ2-5; 7 nucleotides agree with TRBD2. CDR1 is LGHNA, CDR2 YNFKEQ, per germline. This CDR3 comprises 15 residues. Trimming at V came to 0 bases and at J to 4 bases, leaving 5 bases not matched to a gene.

The chain uses TRBV19 and TRBJ1-1, with D unresolved. There are 13 residues in the CDR3. Per the germline V gene, CDR1 is LNHDA and CDR2 is SQIVND (reference sequence). Trimming left V 7 bases short and J 11 bases short, with 20 bases between. The CDR3 sequence: CASKNREDPVAFF. As DNA, the CDR3 is TGTGCCAGTAAGAACAGAGAGGATCCAGTGGCTTTCTTT.

This chain links TRBV10-3 with TRBJ2-5; unclear D gene. This CDR3 has 13 residues. The germline CDR1 and CDR2 sequences are ENHRY and SYGVKD. Trimming shortened V by 4 bases and J by 0 bases, and 6 bases separated the two germline ends. The CDR3 protein is CAISVTNQETQYF. The CDR3 DNA reads as TGTGCCATCAGTGTGACAAACCAAGAGACCCAGTACTTC.

This clone was seen a handful of times. Here the CDR3 reads CASSVGTGWNNQPQHF. DNA for the CDR3: TGTGCCAGCAGCGTAGGAACAGGGTGGAATAATCAGCCCCAGCATTTT. The genes are TRBV9 and TRBJ1-5; tentatively, D is TRBD1 (6 bases). CDR1 is SGDLS, CDR2 YYNGEE, per germline. The CDR3 has 16 amino acids. V lost 0 bases and J lost 4, with 14 bases in between.

This clone was recorded only once. The gene calls are TRBV9 and TRBJ2-5; D might be TRBD2 (5 bases). This CDR3 spans 17 amino acids. Trimming removed 0 bases from V and 1 base from J, with 16 bases in between. Germline CDR1 is SGDLS and CDR2 is YYNGEE. The CDR3 spells CASSVATSGPFQETQYF. The CDR3 DNA reads as TGTGCCAGCAGCGTAGCTACCAGCGGTCCATTCCAAGAGACCCAGTACTTC.

The chain combines TRBV7-8 with TRBJ2-1; D possibly corresponds to TRBD2 (6 bases). Looked up from germline, CDR1 is SGHVS and CDR2 is FQNEAQ. CDR3 length: 14 residues. Trimming took 6 bases from V and 9 from J, leaving 18 bases between them. In nucleotides, the CDR3 is TGTGCCAGCAGGGGAACCGGGATGGGGGGTGAGCAGTTCTTC. Its protein is CASRGTGMGGEQFF.

The chain joins TRBV14 to TRBJ2-7; 8 bases map to TRBD1. CDR1 is SGHDN and CDR2 is FVKESK in the germline V gene. V lost 0 bases to trimming and J lost 5 bases; unmatched junction nucleotides: 3. The CDR3 extends over 14 amino acids. The DNA for the CDR3 is TGTGCCAGCAGCCAAGAATTACAGGGGGACGAGCAGTACTTC. This gives the protein CASSQELQGDEQYF.

The rearrangement joins TRBV28 to TRBJ2-7; 10 nucleotides align to TRBD1. The J segment lost 6 bases and the V segment lost 3 bases, leaving 5 bases of the junction unmatched. This CDR3 contains 14 residues. Per germline, CDR1 MDHEN and CDR2 SYDVKM. The CDR3 sequence is CASSFSDRGPEQYF. CDR3 DNA sequence: TGTGCCAGCAGTTTTAGCGACAGGGGGCCCGAGCAGTACTTC.

V is TRBV5-1 and J is TRBJ2-5, with D perhaps matching TRBD1 (6 bases). Trimming left V 0 bases short and J 1 base short, with 7 bases between. The germline CDR1 and CDR2 sequences are SGHRS and YFSETQ. CDR3 length: 14 amino acids. The DNA for the CDR3 is TGCGCCAGCAGCTTGGAGACAGGCCAAGAGACCCAGTACTTC. It yields the protein CASSLETGQETQYF. Together with reference TRBV5-1 and TRBJ2-5, the CDR3 gives the full variable domain: KAGVTQTPRYLIKTRGQQVTLSCSPISGHRSVSWYQQTPGQGLQFLFEYFSETQRNKGNFPGRFSGRQFSNSRSEMNVSTLELGDSALYLCASSLETGQETQYFGPGTRLLVL.

The sample holds a few counts of this clone. V gene TRBV30 combines with J gene TRBJ1-5; a possible D gene is TRBD1 (5 bases). The germline CDR1 and CDR2 sequences are GTSNPN and SVGIG (reference sequence). V lost 5 bases and J lost 1, with 9 bases in between. This CDR3 has 13 amino acids. CDR3 sequence (DNA): TGTGCCTGGCAGGGCGGAAGCAATCAGCCCCAGCATTTT. It encodes CAWQGGSNQPQHF. The whole variable domain, remainder taken from reference TRBV30 and TRBJ1-5, is SQTIHQWPATLVQPVGSPLSLECTVEGTSNPNLYWYRQAAGRGLQLLFYSVGIGQISSEVPQNLSASRPQDRQFILSSKKLLLSDSGFYLCAWQGGSNQPQHFGDGTRLSIL.

The chain links TRBV30 to TRBJ2-1; the D gene is possibly TRBD1 (5 bases). CDR1 and CDR2 (germline): GTSNPN, SVGIG (reference sequence). The CDR3 runs 14 residues. V gave up 5 bases and J gave up 9 bases, with 20 bases separating them. This CDR3 reads CAWSGKGLVSEQFF. The CDR3, as DNA: TGTGCCTGGTCAGGGAAGGGCTTAGTCAGTGAGCAGTTCTTC.

V and J are TRBV30 and TRBJ1-4, with 11 positions matching TRBD1. Trimming at V came to 2 bases and at J to 0 bases, leaving 8 bases not matched to a gene. This CDR3 is built from 18 residues. Germline V gene sequence: CDR1 GTSNPN, CDR2 SVGIG (reference sequence). Here the CDR3 reads CAWSPRTGGSATNEKLFF. CDR3 nucleotide sequence: TGTGCCTGGAGTCCAAGGACAGGGGGCTCCGCAACTAATGAAAAACTGTTTTTT.

V usage is TRBV7-8 and J usage is TRBJ2-7; D may be TRBD2 (7 bases). Germline V gene data show CDR1 as SGHVS and CDR2 as FQNEAQ. CDR3 length: 16 amino acids. V was cut by 5 bases and J by 0 bases, with 17 bases left in between. The CDR3 loop is CASSRPRGGDSYEQYF. The DNA of the CDR3 is TGTGCCAGCAGCCGGCCCAGGGGAGGGGACTCCTACGAGCAGTACTTC.

The rearrangement links TRBV18 to TRBJ2-2; 7 nucleotides align to TRBD2. After removal of 2 bases from V and 6 bases from J, the junction contained 3 bases not matched to a gene. From germline, CDR1 is KGHSH and CDR2 LQKENI. The CDR3 loop spans 14 amino acids. CDR3 sequence: CASSPGTTSGELFF. DNA for the CDR3: TGTGCCAGCTCACCAGGGACTACATCCGGGGAGCTGTTTTTT.

This chain joins TRBV7-7 and TRBJ2-7, with a tentative D call TRBD1 (6 bases). V was pared by 5 bases and J by 4 bases, with 15 bases between. CDR3 size: 14 residues. Germline loops: CDR1 SSHAT, CDR2 FNYEAQ (reference sequence). The CDR3 sequence is CASSPMVGAYEQYF. CDR3 nucleotides: TGTGCCAGCAGCCCCATGGTGGGGGCTTACGAGCAGTACTTC.